Below, 29 T cell receptor beta chains from the same sample are listed, as sequenced in a study of shared clonotypes between healthy human individuals. The table came from immunoSEQ multiplex PCR; TCRdb's copy has only in-frame clones and leaves some out. The sample lists roughly 2 million clones; roughly 95% were seen once. The sequenced material came from naive CD4+ T cells sorted from blood. The subset: CD45RA+ positively selected. Receptor source: a man aged 18-30 years in good health.

V is TRBV30 and J is TRBJ2-6; D tentatively fits TRBD1 or TRBD2 (5 bases each). The CDR3 has 16 amino acids. Trimming pared 8 bases from V and 0 bases from J, leaving 17 bases between. The V gene's germline CDR1 is GTSNPN and CDR2 SVGIG (reference sequence). CDR3 sequence: CATQAGFSSGANVLTF. The CDR3 region has the DNA TGTGCCACACAGGCGGGCTTTAGCTCTGGGGCCAACGTCCTGACTTTC. The whole variable domain, remainder taken from reference TRBV30 and TRBJ2-6, is SQTIHQWPATLVQPVGSPLSLECTVEGTSNPNLYWYRQAAGRGLQLLFYSVGIGQISSEVPQNLSASRPQDRQFILSSKKLLLSDSGFYLCATQAGFSSGANVLTFGAGSRLTVL.

The chain combines TRBV30 with TRBJ1-5, with D possibly TRBD1 on 6 matching bases. Trimming cost V 4 bases and J 0 bases, with 10 bases left between them. The germline V gene has CDR1 GTSNPN and CDR2 SVGIG (reference sequence). The CDR3 is 14 residues long. CDR3 in amino acids: CAWMRGGSNQPQHF. For the CDR3, the DNA is TGTGCCTGGATGAGGGGGGGTAGCAATCAGCCCCAGCATTTT.

The chain couples TRBV7-9 to TRBJ1-2; 8 nucleotides line up with TRBD1. The V segment lost 7 bases and the J segment 0 bases; nucleotides outside the gene matches: 7. The CDR3 is 15 residues long. Per the germline V gene, CDR1 is SEHNR and CDR2 is FQNEAQ (reference sequence). CDR3 in amino acids: CASTADRVANYGYTF. As DNA, the CDR3 is TGTGCCAGCACAGCGGACAGGGTAGCTAACTATGGCTACACCTTC.

The chain couples TRBV7-2 to TRBJ2-5; D unclear. Germline V CDR1 and CDR2: SGHTA, FQGNSA. The V gene lost 1 base and the J gene lost 1 base, with 7 bases spanning the gap. There are 14 residues in the CDR3. The CDR3 bases are TGTGCCAGCAGCTTAGAGGCCCTCCAAGAGACCCAGTACTTC. It codes for CASSLEALQETQYF.

This rearrangement joins TRBV13 to TRBJ2-3; D remains ambiguous. Germline V gene lookup returns CDR1 PRHDT and CDR2 FYEKMQ (reference sequence). This CDR3 comprises 12 residues. Between the trimmed V and J ends, which lost 5 bases and 6 bases, there was a span of 9 bases. The CDR3 region is CASSRPPDTQYF. CDR3 sequence (DNA): TGTGCCAGCAGCCGCCCCCCGGATACGCAGTATTTT.

The chain combines TRBV2 with TRBJ1-1, with a weak D call TRBD1 (5 bases). Germline assignment: CDR1 SNHLY and CDR2 FYNNEI. This CDR3 has 14 amino acids. Trimming shortened V by 7 bases and J by 4 bases, and 16 bases separated the two germline ends. CDR3 protein: CASTADTSSTEAFF. The CDR3 DNA sequence: TGTGCCAGCACCGCGGACACAAGTAGCACTGAAGCTTTCTTT.

The chain links TRBV6-5 to TRBJ1-2; no clear D. This CDR3 is built from 13 residues. V lost 0 bases and J 4 bases, leaving 6 bases between the germline ends. Germline CDR1 is MNHEY and CDR2 is SVGAGI. CDR3 nucleotide sequence: TGTGCCAGCAGTTACTCGAAGGCCTATGGCTACACCTTC. Its translation is CASSYSKAYGYTF.

For this clone: Other DNA variants within this sample encode the same CDR3. The J gene is TRBJ1-2, the V gene TRBV18, with a weak D call TRBD1 (6 bases). Looked up from germline, CDR1 is KGHSH and CDR2 is LQKENI. The CDR3 loop spans 13 amino acids. Trimming took 3 bases from V and 4 from J, leaving 9 bases between them. DNA of the CDR3: TGTGCCAGCTCACCGAGCAGGGGCTATGGCTACACCTTC. Residues: CASSPSRGYGYTF.

As regards this clone: At one end the junction does not follow the germline gene, possibly because of a read error. The chain's CDR3 is CASSSSGGTQYF. CDR3 sequence (DNA): TGTGCTAGCAGCTCCTCAGGGGGTACGCAGTATTTT. The chain has TRBV7-7 and TRBJ2-3; 7 bases fit TRBD1. Germline CDR1 reads SSHAT; CDR2 reads FNYEAQ (reference sequence). The CDR3 contains 12 residues.

The CDR3 DNA reads TGCGCCAGCAGCCAAGATGAGCAGGCAGGCTTCAAGCAGTACTTC. Translated, it gives CASSQDEQAGFKQYF. J is TRBJ2-7 and V is TRBV4-3, with D uncertain. Germline V CDR1 and CDR2: LGHNA, YSLEER. V was cut by 0 bases and J by 8 bases, with 17 bases left in between. This CDR3 region has 15 residues.

The genes are TRBV28 and TRBJ1-1, with TRBD1 identical over 7 bases. Germline lookup yields CDR1 MDHEN and CDR2 SYDVKM. The J segment lost 10 bases and the V segment lost 1 base, leaving 18 bases of the junction unmatched. This CDR3 is built from 17 residues. The CDR3 DNA follows: TGTGCCAGCAGTTTATCCACTGGAGCAGGGGGAGGTTTAGGAGCTTTCTTT. Protein product: CASSLSTGAGGGLGAFF. Filled out from reference TRBV28 and TRBJ1-1, the complete variable domain reads DVKVTQSSRYLVKRTGEKVFLECVQDMDHENMFWYRQDPGLGLRLIYFSYDVKMKEKGDIPEGYSVSREKKERFSLILESASTNQTSMYLCASSLSTGAGGGLGAFFGQGTRLTVV.

The chain employs TRBV29-1 and TRBJ2-1, with TRBD2 identical over 10 bases. The CDR3 runs 16 residues. The trim removed 4 bases at V and 0 bases at J, leaving 6 bases unmatched. CDR1 and CDR2 from the germline V gene are SQVTM and ANQGSEA. This CDR3 reads CSVGGLAESSYNEQFF. As DNA, the CDR3 is TGCAGCGTTGGAGGACTAGCGGAAAGCTCCTACAATGAGCAGTTCTTC.

This sequence joins TRBV7-9 and TRBJ2-3; D is undetermined. Germline V CDR1 and CDR2: SEHNR, FQNEAQ (reference sequence). V was pared by 7 bases and J by 4 bases, with 12 bases between. CDR3 length equals 13 residues. Here the CDR3 reads CASILVGSDTQYF. CDR3 bases: TGTGCCAGCATTCTGGTCGGGTCAGATACGCAGTATTTT.

This chain links TRBV27 with TRBJ2-1; 12 positions agree with TRBD2. The CDR3 totals 19 residues. The trim removed 1 base at V and 4 bases at J, leaving 11 bases unmatched. Germline CDR1 MNHEY, CDR2 SMNVEV (reference sequence). The CDR3 here is CASSLYLLAGGPDYNEQFF. The CDR3 DNA reads TGTGCCAGCAGTTTATATCTGCTAGCGGGGGGGCCTGATTACAATGAGCAGTTCTTC.

The genes are TRBV2 and TRBJ1-4; D remains ambiguous. Looked up from germline, CDR1 is SNHLY and CDR2 is FYNNEI. Between the trimmed V and J ends, which lost 3 bases and 0 bases, there was a span of 8 bases. The CDR3 has 15 amino acids. CDR3 residues: CASSDIGATNEKLFF. DNA for the CDR3: TGTGCCAGCAGTGACATTGGTGCAACTAATGAAAAACTGTTTTTT. Filled out from reference TRBV2 and TRBJ1-4, the complete variable domain reads EPEVTQTPSHQVTQMGQEVILRCVPISNHLYFYWYRQILGQKVEFLVSFYNNEISEKSEIFDDQFSVERPDGSNFTLKIRSTKLEDSAMYFCASSDIGATNEKLFFGSGTQLSVL.

The CDR3 DNA is TGTGCCAGCAGCTTAGGAGGAGACCAAGAGACCCAGTACTTC. Amino acids: CASSLGGDQETQYF. V is TRBV7-9 and J is TRBJ2-5, with D unclear. This CDR3 has 14 residues. Germline V gene data show CDR1 as SEHNR and CDR2 as FQNEAQ (reference sequence). With 1 base removed from V and 0 bases from J, the gap between germline ends came to 6 bases.

V gene TRBV6-5 combines with J gene TRBJ2-7, with 8 nucleotides matching TRBD2. The CDR3 consists of 15 residues. The germline gives CDR1 MNHEY, CDR2 SVGAGI. The junction had 11 bases not matched to a gene; V was cut back by 7 bases and J by 3 bases. The CDR3 DNA reads as TGTGCCAGCACCTCTTCGGGGGGGATCTTCTACGAGCAGTACTTC. Translated, it gives CASTSSGGIFYEQYF.

In DNA form, the CDR3 reads TGTGCCTGGAGTGCCGCCGGGACGGTGGGAACCGGGGAGCTGTTTTTT. This encodes CAWSAAGTVGTGELFF. This chain uses TRBV30 with TRBJ2-2; D could derive from TRBD1 or TRBD2 (5 bases each). Germline V gene lookup returns CDR1 GTSNPN and CDR2 SVGIG (reference sequence). The V gene lost 1 base and the J gene lost 5 bases, with 17 bases spanning the gap. The CDR3 extends over 16 amino acids.

J is TRBJ2-7 and V is TRBV9; D is undetermined. Germline CDR1 reads SGDLS; CDR2 reads YYNGEE. The CDR3 totals 14 residues. V lost 3 bases and J 3 bases, leaving 13 bases between the germline ends. The CDR3 region is CASSETILGYEQYF. DNA for the CDR3: TGTGCCAGCAGCGAGACAATTCTAGGCTACGAGCAGTACTTC. Together with reference TRBV9 and TRBJ2-7, the CDR3 gives the full variable domain: DSGVTQTPKHLITATGQRVTLRCSPRSGDLSVYWYQQSLDQGLQFLIQYYNGEERAKGNILERFSAQQFPDLHSELNLSSLELGDSALYFCASSETILGYEQYFGPGTRLTVT.

The gene calls are TRBV6-5 and TRBJ2-7, with D unclear. The CDR3 consists of 11 residues. V lost 5 bases and J lost 9, with 11 bases in between. Germline CDR1 is MNHEY and CDR2 is SVGAGI. The CDR3 spells CASSEMSTQYF. DNA for the CDR3: TGTGCCAGCAGTGAAATGTCGACGCAGTACTTC.

This chain connects TRBV7-2 to TRBJ2-7, with 9 bases fitting TRBD1. The V gene end was trimmed by 5 bases and the J gene end by 4 bases; junction bases not matched to a gene: 6. The germline CDR1 and CDR2 sequences are SGHTA and FQGNSA. This CDR3 comprises 14 residues. The CDR3 here is CASSQDRGYYEQYF. The CDR3 region has the DNA TGTGCCAGCAGCCAAGACAGGGGGTATTACGAGCAGTACTTC.

The J gene is TRBJ2-2, the V gene TRBV29-1; 7 bases map to TRBD1. J lost 2 bases, V lost 3 bases, and 6 bases had no gene match. Germline-derived CDR1 and CDR2 are SQVTM and ANQGSEA. This CDR3 comprises 15 residues. The CDR3 loop is CSVDARQGNTGELFF. Written as DNA, the CDR3 is TGCAGCGTTGATGCCCGACAGGGTAACACCGGGGAGCTGTTTTTT.

In this sample, this clone turned up once. This chain connects TRBV28 to TRBJ1-1; D perhaps matches TRBD1 (6 bases). This CDR3 comprises 15 residues. The V gene's germline CDR1 is MDHEN and CDR2 SYDVKM. The germline V and J ends were trimmed by 7 bases and 1 base, with 16 bases remaining between them. The DNA for the CDR3 is TGTGCCAGCACCCCTTCTCCAGGGGAGAACACTGAAGCTTTCTTT. Translation gives CASTPSPGENTEAFF. The full variable domain, rest sourced from reference TRBV28 and TRBJ1-1, is DVKVTQSSRYLVKRTGEKVFLECVQDMDHENMFWYRQDPGLGLRLIYFSYDVKMKEKGDIPEGYSVSREKKERFSLILESASTNQTSMYLCASTPSPGENTEAFFGQGTRLTVV.

The chain recombines TRBV6-5 with TRBJ2-3; 8 positions match TRBD2. There are 15 residues in the CDR3. The V gene's germline CDR1 is MNHEY and CDR2 SVGAGI. After removal of 7 bases from V and 5 bases from J, the junction contained 11 bases not matched to a gene. CDR3 in amino acids: CASKATGGDGDTQYF. The CDR3, as DNA: TGTGCCAGCAAAGCAACGGGGGGGGATGGAGATACGCAGTATTTT.

For this clone: As the CDR3 is not closed by the conserved phenylalanine or tryptophan, this likely results from a read error. The V and J genes are TRBV11-2 and TRBJ1-1; D remains ambiguous. The CDR3 has 14 residues. Per germline, CDR1 SGHAT and CDR2 FQNNGV. Trimming stripped 2 bases from V and 0 bases from J, with 7 bases between. The CDR3 DNA reads TGTGCCAGCAGCTTAAGACCCCTGAACACTGAAGCTTTCTAT. This encodes CASSLRPLNTEAFY.

The chain couples TRBV10-3 to TRBJ1-3, with D tentatively TRBD1 (5 bases). Germline assignment: CDR1 ENHRY and CDR2 SYGVKD. The CDR3 sequence is 16 residues long. V dropped 0 bases and J dropped 7 bases, with 16 bases sitting between them. The CDR3 sequence is CAISESPGKIENTIYF. The CDR3 DNA sequence: TGTGCCATCAGTGAGTCTCCAGGGAAGATCGAGAACACCATATATTTT.

The genes are TRBV28 and TRBJ1-5; D is perhaps TRBD1 (6 bases). The germline gives CDR1 MDHEN, CDR2 SYDVKM. The CDR3 loop spans 17 amino acids. The V end lost 3 bases, the J end lost 0 bases, and 15 bases lay between the germline ends. The CDR3 spells CASSFDRWSISNQPQHF. The CDR3 DNA reads TGTGCCAGCAGTTTCGACAGGTGGTCCATTAGCAATCAGCCCCAGCATTTT.

The chain has TRBV4-1 and TRBJ1-6; a possible D gene is TRBD1 (5 bases). In germline, CDR1 is MGHRA, CDR2 YSYEKL. Trimming removed 4 bases at V and 5 bases at J, with 12 bases between. The CDR3 covers 15 residues. DNA for the CDR3: TGCGCCAGCAGCCGAGGGGAGGTTAATAATTCACCCCTCCACTTT. It translates to CASSRGEVNNSPLHF.

The gene calls are TRBV11-1 and TRBJ1-2; 7 positions agree with TRBD1. Looked up from germline, CDR1 is SGHAT and CDR2 is FQDESV (reference sequence). The CDR3 extends over 15 amino acids. The V segment lost 1 base and the J segment 4 bases; nucleotides outside the gene matches: 6. CDR3 in amino acids: CASSLDSAGGYGYTF. The CDR3 coding sequence is TGTGCCAGCAGCTTAGATTCGGCAGGGGGCTATGGCTACACCTTC.